The entry below gives a single T cell receptor beta chain sequence along with its context. Measured with immunoSEQ multiplex PCR; TCRdb has only the in-frame clones, and not every one. The sample carries some 200,000 clones, 90% to 95% recorded once. The data originate from a study of T cell responses to AZD1222 COVID-19 vaccine. Germline V gene data show CDR1 as SNHLY and CDR2 as FYNNEI. The CDR3 has 14 residues. The trim removed 2 bases at V and 4 bases at J, leaving 3 bases unmatched. The rearrangement uses TRBV2 and TRBJ1-2; 8 bases are shared with TRBD1. This specimen consisted of peripheral blood, obtained on day 0 of AZD1222 vaccination. This sequence originates from an adult in good health. The CDR3 coding sequence is TGTGCCAGCAGTGAACAGGGGGCGGGCTATGGCTACACCTTC. This sequence encodes CASSEQGAGYGYTF.